The entry below describes one T cell receptor (beta chain). The antigen is unknown. The donors were part of the validation cohort, which consisted of more than 90 subjects and was separate from the first cohort of 666 subjects. V lost 4 bases to trimming and J lost 0 bases, with 9 bases between them. The CDR3 has 13 amino acids. Germline CDR1 reads GTSNPN; CDR2 reads SVGIG (reference sequence). This sample is part of a study of cytomegalovirus exposure and HLA in healthy donors. Broader study findings: The tendency of first-cohort TCR clusters to co-occur in the 90 to 150 validation repertoires emerged from a later analysis. The listing of roughly 160 TCR beta chains classed them as cytomegalovirus-associated. Specific recognition of CMV antigens was confirmed in vitro for three chains (all CMV-associated).

Some clones are missing from TCRdb's copy, which holds only in-frame ones; the method was immunoSEQ multiplex PCR. Altogether 330,000 or so clones are present, just over 85% being singletons, with the ten largest covering 0.7% to 0.85%. The sequence was obtained from a woman between 18 and 29 years old in good health and CMV-seronegative. The J gene is TRBJ1-1, the V gene TRBV30; D perhaps matches TRBD1 (6 bases). Sequenced sample: PBMCs. The CDR3 loop reads CAWTGQLNTEAFF. In DNA form, the CDR3 reads TGTGCCTGGACAGGACAGTTGAACACTGAAGCTTTCTTT. Complete variable domain (other parts from reference TRBV30 and TRBJ1-1): SQTIHQWPATLVQPVGSPLSLECTVEGTSNPNLYWYRQAAGRGLQLLFYSVGIGQISSEVPQNLSASRPQDRQFILSSKKLLLSDSGFYLCAWTGQLNTEAFFGQGTRLTVV.